A single sample gave rise to the 8 T cell receptor beta chains below, sequenced in a study of T cell responses to AZD1222 COVID-19 vaccine. TCRdb keeps only in-frame clones here, not all; method: immunoSEQ multiplex PCR. This sample has some 150,000 clones; approximately 87% occur once, and the top ten carry roughly a tenth. This sample comprised peripheral blood, obtained 28 days after the second AZD1222 dose. These TCRs come from an adult who received the AZD1222 COVID-19 vaccine.

This chain links TRBV7-2 with TRBJ1-3; D might be TRBD1 (5 bases). The CDR3 totals 15 residues. Looked up from germline, CDR1 is SGHTA and CDR2 is FQGNSA. Trimming took off 1 base at V and 7 bases at J, with 14 bases between the two ends. CDR3 DNA: TGTGCCAGCAGCTTAGGTGGCGCGGCAGGGAACACCATATATTTT. It encodes CASSLGGAAGNTIYF.

V usage is TRBV29-1 and J usage is TRBJ2-5; 8 bases line up with TRBD2. Losses at the gene ends were 0 bases for V and 1 base for J; bases not matched to a gene: 7. The germline gives CDR1 SQVTM, CDR2 ANQGSEA. The CDR3 spans 16 residues. The CDR3 spells CSVEDQLAGFQETQYF. CDR3 DNA sequence: TGCAGCGTTGAAGATCAGCTAGCGGGCTTCCAAGAGACCCAGTACTTC.

V and J are TRBV4-3 and TRBJ1-5; D is possibly TRBD1 (5 bases). Looked up from germline, CDR1 is LGHNA and CDR2 is YSLEER. Trimming took 0 bases from V and 2 from J, leaving 8 bases between them. CDR3 length equals 15 residues. The CDR3 protein is CASSQDGGGNQPQHF. DNA for the CDR3: TGCGCCAGCAGCCAAGATGGGGGGGGCAATCAGCCCCAGCATTTT.

V and J are TRBV4-1 and TRBJ2-7; 10 bases align to TRBD1. The germline V gene has CDR1 MGHRA and CDR2 YSYEKL. The CDR3 has 15 amino acids. V trimming: 4 bases; J trimming: 4 bases; junction bases outside the gene matches: 7. The CDR3 is CASSLRRDRGYEQYF. Here the CDR3 DNA reads TGCGCCAGCAGCCTCCGCCGGGACAGGGGTTACGAGCAGTACTTC.

V usage is TRBV28 and J usage is TRBJ1-5, with no clear D. V lost 3 bases and J lost 7, with 4 bases in between. This CDR3 is 11 amino acids long. The germline gives CDR1 MDHEN, CDR2 SYDVKM. The CDR3 region has the DNA TGTGCCAGCAGTTTTAAACAGCCCCAGCATTTT. This sequence encodes CASSFKQPQHF.

In regard to this clone: An end of the junction differs from the germline gene, which may be a read error. The V gene is TRBV7-7, the J gene TRBJ2-5, with D perhaps TRBD1 or TRBD2 (5 bases each). The V gene's germline CDR1 is SSHAT and CDR2 FNYEAQ (reference sequence). The CDR3 is made up of 14 amino acids. Written as DNA, the CDR3 is TGTGCTAGCAGCCGAGGGACGGTACAAGAGACCCAGTACTTC. This gives the protein CASSRGTVQETQYF.

This clone was observed once. V and J are TRBV7-2 and TRBJ2-1, with 7 bases that match TRBD2. Germline V gene sequence: CDR1 SGHTA, CDR2 FQGNSA. The CDR3 covers 15 residues. V was pared by 1 base and J by 6 bases, with 6 bases of the junction left unmatched. CDR3 residues: CASSLEAGALNEQFF. CDR3 nucleotides: TGTGCCAGCAGCTTAGAGGCGGGAGCCCTCAATGAGCAGTTCTTC.

V usage is TRBV4-1 and J usage is TRBJ2-1, with 12 bases fitting TRBD2. V gave up 6 bases and J gave up 7 bases; unmatched junction bases: 10. The CDR3 extends over 16 amino acids. CDR1 is MGHRA and CDR2 is YSYEKL in the germline V gene. The CDR3 region is CASRVLAGGPKNEQFF. The DNA for the CDR3 is TGCGCCAGCAGGGTTCTAGCGGGAGGGCCCAAGAATGAGCAGTTCTTC.